This passage covers 16 T cell receptor beta chains from one sample sequenced in a study of PD-L1 blockade in urothelial cancer. Described time point: pretreatment peripheral blood. The repertoire was sequenced with immunoSEQ multiplex PCR; TCRdb's copy has only in-frame clones and lacks some. The data contain tens of thousands of clones, nearly 90% of them singletons. Here the sequenced sample was PBMCs, taken around atezolizumab (anti-PD-L1) treatment. The origin of the receptors is a man aged 55 to 70 with urothelial cancer.

The chain couples TRBV6-5 to TRBJ2-3; TRBD2 is a possible D gene (6 bases). Trimming cost V 7 bases and J 9 bases, with 23 bases left between them. The CDR3 length is 15 residues. CDR1 and CDR2 from the germline V gene are MNHEY and SVGAGI. CDR3 nucleotides: TGTGCCAGCACCCCCTCGTGGACTAAGATTATCACGCAGTATTTT. Protein product: CASTPSWTKIITQYF.

The rearrangement uses TRBV5-4 and TRBJ2-1; D unclear. Trimming took 1 base from V and 12 from J, leaving 20 bases between them. Germline CDR1 and CDR2: SGHNT and YYREEE (reference sequence). CDR3 length: 15 residues. The CDR3: CASSLSRVDRSRQFF. DNA for the CDR3: TGTGCCAGCAGCTTGTCCCGCGTCGATCGGTCTCGGCAGTTCTTC.

The gene calls are TRBV4-2 and TRBJ2-6; D might be TRBD1 (5 bases). Germline values: CDR1 LGHNA, CDR2 YNFKEQ. The CDR3 is 18 residues long. The germline V and J ends were trimmed by 1 base and 0 bases, with 13 bases remaining between them. The CDR3 coding sequence is TGTGCCAGCAGCCAAGGTGCAGGGCGAACCTCTGGGGCCAACGTCCTGACTTTC. Translation gives CASSQGAGRTSGANVLTF.

This sequence joins TRBV4-1 and TRBJ1-4; 7 bases match TRBD1. The length of the CDR3 is 15 residues. J lost 7 bases, V lost 1 base, and 6 bases had no gene match. Germline V gene lookup returns CDR1 MGHRA and CDR2 YSYEKL. The CDR3 here is CASSQVATGSEKLFF. CDR3 DNA: TGCGCCAGCAGCCAAGTAGCGACAGGGAGTGAAAAACTGTTTTTT.

This chain links TRBV5-1 with TRBJ2-5; 10 bases match TRBD2. CDR1 is SGHRS, CDR2 YFSETQ, per germline. This CDR3 is built from 17 residues. The ends lost 0 bases at V and 5 bases at J; junction bases unmatched: 10. CDR3 bases: TGCGCCAGCAGCTTGGTAAAGCGGGGGGGCCTGTTGGAGACCCAGTACTTC. Its protein product is CASSLVKRGGLLETQYF. The full variable domain, in which reference TRBV5-1 and TRBJ2-5 provide the parts outside the CDR3, is KAGVTQTPRYLIKTRGQQVTLSCSPISGHRSVSWYQQTPGQGLQFLFEYFSETQRNKGNFPGRFSGRQFSNSRSEMNVSTLELGDSALYLCASSLVKRGGLLETQYFGPGTRLLVL.

The chain is built from TRBV7-2 and TRBJ2-1; TRBD1 might be the D (6 bases). Germline V gene lookup returns CDR1 SGHTA and CDR2 FQGNSA. The CDR3 has 12 amino acids. V lost 4 bases, J lost 9 bases, and 10 bases lay in between. CDR3 coding DNA: TGTGCCAGCAGCTACAGGGTCCGTGAGCAGTTCTTC. Protein product: CASSYRVREQFF.

The chain uses TRBV7-2 and TRBJ2-2; 10 nucleotides agree with TRBD1. Unmatched junction bases numbered 4, after V lost 2 bases and J lost 7 bases. Germline V CDR1 and CDR2: SGHTA, FQGNSA. The CDR3 sequence is 15 residues long. As DNA, the CDR3 is TGTGCCAGCAGCTTAAGGACAGGGGGGATCGGGGAGCTGTTTTTT. It encodes CASSLRTGGIGELFF.

CDR3: CASSSTVIEAFF. The CDR3 DNA is TGTGCCAGCAGCTCGACAGTTATTGAAGCTTTCTTT. The chain uses TRBV5-5 and TRBJ1-1, with a tentative D call TRBD1 (5 bases). This CDR3 comprises 12 residues. Germline V gene sequence: CDR1 SGHKS, CDR2 YYEKEE (reference sequence). The V and J ends lost 3 bases and 7 bases respectively, with 10 bases between them.

The rearrangement links TRBV28 to TRBJ1-5, with D possibly matching TRBD1 (6 bases). V lost 3 bases and J lost 4, with 22 bases in between. The CDR3 loop spans 18 amino acids. Germline CDR1 and CDR2: MDHEN and SYDVKM. The CDR3 here is CASSFLGAVGAVNQPQHF. CDR3 bases: TGTGCCAGCAGTTTCTTAGGAGCGGTGGGGGCAGTTAATCAGCCCCAGCATTTT.

The V call is TRBV27, the J call TRBJ2-1; D is perhaps TRBD2 (7 bases). V gave up 9 bases and J gave up 5 bases, with 14 bases separating them. The germline V gene has CDR1 MNHEY and CDR2 SMNVEV (reference sequence). This CDR3 comprises 13 residues. The CDR3 region is CASGGAGNNEQFF. CDR3 bases: TGTGCCAGTGGGGGGGCAGGGAACAATGAGCAGTTCTTC.

This clone was seen a handful of times. V is TRBV10-1 and J is TRBJ2-2, with 7 bases aligning to TRBD2. Germline CDR1 WNHNN, CDR2 SYGVQD (reference sequence). CDR3 length: 14 amino acids. With 6 bases clipped from V and 4 bases from J, the junction kept 5 bases outside the gene matches. The CDR3 spells CASRAGSTTGELFF. As DNA, the CDR3 is TGCGCCAGCAGAGCGGGGTCCACCACCGGGGAGCTGTTTTTT.

The rearrangement links TRBV10-1 to TRBJ1-3, with 9 bases that match TRBD1. The CDR3 has 12 amino acids. V was pared by 5 bases and J by 11 bases, with 4 bases of the junction left unmatched. Germline V gene sequence: CDR1 WNHNN, CDR2 SYGVQD (reference sequence). CDR3 DNA: TGCGCCAGCAGTACCGACAGGGGGTCCATATATTTT. Translating it yields CASSTDRGSIYF.

The CDR3 is CASTGGSYNEQFF. The CDR3, as DNA: TGTGCCAGCACGGGGGGTTCCTACAATGAGCAGTTCTTC. The J gene is TRBJ2-1, the V gene TRBV2; 7 bases fit TRBD2. The CDR3 is made up of 13 amino acids. Germline CDR1 SNHLY, CDR2 FYNNEI. The V and J ends lost 7 bases and 1 base, in that order; junction bases with no gene match: 1.

The rearrangement links TRBV30 to TRBJ2-1; 8 bases align to TRBD2. The germline V gene encodes CDR1 GTSNPN and CDR2 SVGIG (reference sequence). V shed 2 bases, J shed 6 bases, and the junction held 3 bases outside the gene matches. The CDR3 consists of 13 residues. CDR3 DNA sequence: TGTGCCTGGAGTTTCACTAGCGGCAATGAGCAGTTCTTC. As protein: CAWSFTSGNEQFF.

The V and J genes are TRBV7-3 and TRBJ2-5; 7 bases are a match to TRBD2. The CDR3 runs 14 residues. V dropped 11 bases and J dropped 5; count of bases not matched to a gene: 14. Germline CDR1 and CDR2: SGHTA and FQGTGA. This chain's CDR3 is CASPGLHPAETQYF. CDR3 DNA sequence: TGTGCCTCGCCGGGACTACACCCCGCGGAGACCCAGTACTTC.

The chain uses TRBV21-1 and TRBJ2-2; the D call of TRBD2 is as the table states it, not checked on the DNA. TRBV21-1 is deemed a pseudogene. This CDR3 contains 19 residues. Written as DNA, the CDR3 is TGTGCCAGCAGCAAGTGTCGACTAGCGGGAGGGCAGAACACCGGGGAGCTGTTTTTT. Residues: CASSKCRLAGGQNTGELFF.